These 26 T cell receptor beta chains originate from one sample sequenced in a study of molecular identifiers for immune sequencing clone quantification. Each CDR3 protein gets one entry after TCRdb re-called the PCR reads with MiXCR. The table shows about 100,000 distinct CDR3 sequences, with under 40% occurring only once. Sequencing input: naive CD8+ T cells from blood, with Jurkat cell RNA spiked in. The subset denotes: FACS-sorted CD8+CD4-CCR7+CD45RA+ naive T cells. The receptors stem from a human donor in good health. Some libraries in this study had Jurkat cell RNA spiked in.

About this clonotype itself: Possible read error: a much larger clone is one base away. The chain recombines TRBV6-5 with TRBJ2-1; TRBD2 agrees at 10 bases. Germline V gives CDR1 MNHEY, CDR2 SVGAGI. This CDR3 is 15 amino acids long. V lost 6 bases and J lost 4; bases outside the gene matches: 6. The CDR3 is CASSPGLAEYNEQFF. In nucleotides, the CDR3 is TGTGCCAGCAGCCCCGGACTAGCGGAGTACAATGAGCAGTTCTTC.

V is TRBV6-6 and J is TRBJ2-3; no firm D call. The J call may not be correct, given that the DNA end is closer to TRBJ1-5. Per the germline V gene, CDR1 is MNHNY and CDR2 is SVGAGI (reference sequence). This CDR3 has 14 residues. The CDR3 region has the DNA TGTGCCAGCAGTAGCGGGAGGGCCACAGATACGCAGCATTTT. This translates into CASSSGRATDTQHF.

J is TRBJ1-1 and V is TRBV5-1, with TRBD1 identical over 10 bases. This CDR3 comprises 15 residues. J gave up 6 bases and V 4 bases, and 9 bases lay outside the gene matches. Germline V gene sequence: CDR1 SGHRS, CDR2 YFSETQ. CDR3 loop: CASSGGQGMSPEAFF. In nucleotides, the CDR3 is TGCGCCAGCAGCGGGGGACAGGGGATGAGCCCTGAAGCTTTCTTT.

This clonotype was seen only a few times. CDR3 protein: CASSQDRGAYNEQFF. In DNA form, the CDR3 reads TGCGCCAGCAGCCAAGACAGGGGTGCCTACAATGAGCAGTTCTTC. The chain carries TRBV4-3 and TRBJ2-1; a weak D match, TRBD1 (6 bases). With 0 bases removed from V and 2 bases from J, the gap between germline ends came to 8 bases. CDR3 size: 15 residues. Germline V lookup: CDR1 LGHNA, CDR2 YSLEER.

Concerning this clonotype: Given a much more abundant clone one base away, this may be a read error. The genes are TRBV6-2 or TRBV6-3 and TRBJ1-5; D unresolved. The CDR3 has 16 amino acids. From germline, CDR1 is MNHEY and CDR2 SVGEGT. V gave up 2 bases and J gave up 1 base, with 12 bases separating them. The CDR3 region is CASSYRGKGSNQPQHF. The CDR3 coding sequence is TGTGCCAGCAGTTACCGTGGGAAGGGAAGCAATCAGCCCCAGCATTTT.

This clonotype came up many times. The CDR3 DNA follows: TGTGCCAGCAGCTTCAAGGGGAAGTCCACAGATACGCAGTATTTT. The encoded protein is CASSFKGKSTDTQYF. This sequence joins TRBV5-4 and TRBJ2-3, with D possibly being TRBD1 (5 bases). V lost 2 bases, J lost 2 bases, and 12 bases lay in between. This CDR3 contains 15 residues. Germline CDR1 is SGHNT and CDR2 is YYREEE (reference sequence).

This clonotype appeared a few times. Mismatch with germline at one junction end may stem from a read error. The rearrangement joins TRBV5-3 to TRBJ2-7; TRBD1 agrees at 8 bases. TRBV5-3 is treated as an ORF (open reading frame) with a function not yet certain. This CDR3 contains 15 residues. The CDR3 reads CASSLVGTGSYEQYF. CDR3 DNA: TGTGCCAGCAGCTTGGTCGGGACAGGTTCCTACGAGCAGTACTTC.

This clonotype was seen many times. The chain combines TRBV9 with TRBJ2-7; D is uncertain. Trimming stripped 0 bases from V and 3 bases from J, with 10 bases between. Germline CDR1 and CDR2: SGDLS and YYNGEE. The length of the CDR3 is 14 residues. The CDR3 region is CASSVDSPGYEQYF. The DNA for the CDR3 is TGTGCCAGCAGCGTAGATAGTCCCGGCTACGAGCAGTACTTC.

The rearrangement uses TRBV19 and TRBJ1-5, with unresolved D. The germline V and J ends were trimmed by 5 bases and 1 base, with 12 bases remaining between them. This CDR3 contains 15 residues. The germline V gene encodes CDR1 LNHDA and CDR2 SQIVND (reference sequence). CDR3 sequence: CASSPWTGSNQPQHF. The DNA of the CDR3 is TGTGCCAGTAGTCCCTGGACGGGGAGCAATCAGCCCCAGCATTTT. The complete variable domain, with remaining parts taken from reference TRBV19 and TRBJ1-5, reads DGGITQSPKYLFRKEGQNVTLSCEQNLNHDAMYWYRQDPGQGLRLIYYSQIVNDFQKGDIAEGYSVSREKKESFPLTVTSAQKNPTAFYLCASSPWTGSNQPQHFGDGTRLSIL.

For the CDR3, the DNA is TGCGCCAGCAGCCAAGGGCTTTCGGGACAGGGTCACTACGAGCAGTACTTC. Its protein product is CASSQGLSGQGHYEQYF. The chain uses TRBV4-1 and TRBJ2-7; TRBD1 agrees at 9 bases. Germline CDR1 MGHRA, CDR2 YSYEKL. CDR3 length: 17 residues. J lost 3 bases, V lost 1 base, and 10 bases had no gene match.

This clonotype was seen a few times. V gene TRBV4-2 combines with J gene TRBJ2-7, with 7 bases identical to TRBD1. CDR1 LGHNA and CDR2 YNFKEQ come from the germline V gene. Trimming at V came to 4 bases and at J to 1 base, leaving 4 bases not matched to a gene. The CDR3 contains 14 residues. CDR3 in amino acids: CASSPQGESYEQYF. The CDR3 nucleotides are TGTGCCAGCAGCCCCCAGGGGGAATCCTACGAGCAGTACTTC.

This clonotype was observed a single time. The chain employs TRBV4-3 and TRBJ2-3; D unclear. V dropped 1 base and J dropped 2 bases, with 10 bases sitting between them. The CDR3 extends over 15 amino acids. Germline V CDR1 and CDR2: LGHNA, YSLEER. CDR3 loop: CASSQGPHATDTQYF. The CDR3 DNA reads TGCGCCAGCAGCCAAGGACCACATGCCACAGATACGCAGTATTTT.

On this clonotype: This may be a read error, as it is one base from a much larger clone. The chain has TRBV27 and TRBJ2-3; 11 bases are shared with TRBD2. This CDR3 is built from 16 residues. CDR1 MNHEY and CDR2 SMNVEV come from the germline V gene (reference sequence). The CDR3 is CASSFLAGGATDSQYF. The CDR3 region has the DNA TGTGCCAGCAGTTTTTTAGCGGGAGGGGCCACAGATTCGCAGTATTTT.

This chain joins TRBV4-1 and TRBJ2-3; D is perhaps TRBD1 (5 bases). Trimming removed 6 bases at V and 11 bases at J, with 12 bases between. Per the germline V gene, CDR1 is MGHRA and CDR2 is YSYEKL. This CDR3 is built from 11 residues. CDR3 sequence reads: CASRQGSVQYF. The CDR3 DNA reads as TGCGCCAGCAGGCAGGGATCAGTGCAGTATTTT.

V gene TRBV19 combines with J gene TRBJ2-6; D is unresolved. Germline loops: CDR1 LNHDA, CDR2 SQIVND (reference sequence). V was trimmed by 5 bases and J by 1 base, leaving 9 bases between them. The CDR3 is 15 residues long. CDR3 DNA sequence: TGTGCCAGTAGTTACGACGGGTCTGGGGCCAACGTCCTGACTTTC. Amino acids: CASSYDGSGANVLTF.

The chain employs TRBV4-3 and TRBJ2-6; 7 nucleotides line up with TRBD1. From germline, CDR1 is LGHNA and CDR2 YSLEER. Trimming at V came to 3 bases and at J to 4 bases, leaving 9 bases not matched to a gene. The CDR3 has 17 residues. Written as DNA, the CDR3 is TGCGCCAGCAGCCACCCCATGACAGGGACCGGGGCCAACGTCCTGACTTTC. It yields the protein CASSHPMTGTGANVLTF.

This clonotype was found many times. This rearrangement joins TRBV6-5 to TRBJ2-3, with 7 bases lining up with TRBD2. Unmatched junction bases numbered 11, after V lost 0 bases and J lost 2 bases. The germline V gene has CDR1 MNHEY and CDR2 SVGAGI. The CDR3 runs to 18 residues. CDR3 DNA sequence: TGTGCCAGCAGTTACTCTCCTCAGACTAGCCGGCCCACAGATACGCAGTATTTT. Residues: CASSYSPQTSRPTDTQYF.

This clonotype was seen a handful of times. A much larger clone differs from this one at a single base, so this may be a read error. The CDR3 DNA follows: TGTGCCAGCAGTTCTCCTTACACAGGGACATCAGGGGCCAACGTCCTGGCTTTC. This encodes CASSSPYTGTSGANVLAF. The chain is built from TRBV28 and TRBJ2-6, with a possible D match to TRBD1 (6 bases). This CDR3 has 18 amino acids. In germline, CDR1 is MDHEN, CDR2 SYDVKM.

This clonotype was counted a single time. This sequence may be a read error, since a much larger clone differs from it by one base. This rearrangement joins TRBV7-9 to TRBJ2-5, with a weak D call TRBD2 (7 bases). Germline V gene sequence: CDR1 SEHNR, CDR2 FQNEAQ (reference sequence). This CDR3 contains 19 residues. V shed 4 bases and J shed 5 bases, with 29 bases lying between them. CDR3 sequence: CASSSIPGQLPAGDETQYF. The CDR3 DNA reads as TGTGCCAGCAGCTCGATTCCTGGACAGCTTCCTGCGGGGGATGAGACCCAGTACTTC.

With respect to this clonotype: A read error may be the cause here, since a much bigger clone is one base away. This chain uses TRBV4-1 with TRBJ2-1; D unclear. This CDR3 contains 13 residues. Germline V lookup: CDR1 MGHRA, CDR2 YSYEKL. The CDR3 nucleotides are TGCGCCAGCGCCCAGAGCCCCACCAATGAGCCGTTCTTC. This encodes CASAQSPTNEPFF.

This clonotype was counted a single time. A much larger clone differs by one base, so this may be a read error. V usage is TRBV10-3 and J usage is TRBJ2-3; D is ambiguous. CDR1 ENHRY and CDR2 SYGVKD come from the germline V gene. The CDR3 has 14 amino acids. The CDR3: CAIGELTDTDTQYF. DNA for the CDR3: TGTGCCATCGGTGAGCTAACGGACACAGATACGCAGTATTTT.

This clonotype appeared a few times. The chain joins TRBV6-2 or TRBV6-3 to TRBJ1-6; D may be TRBD1 (5 bases). The CDR3 contains 15 residues. Germline-derived CDR1 and CDR2 are MNHEY and SVGEGT. V was trimmed by 2 bases and J by 8 bases, leaving 13 bases between them. CDR3 sequence: CASSYAGTGYSPLHF. CDR3 nucleotide sequence: TGTGCCAGCAGTTACGCCGGGACTGGATATTCACCCCTCCACTTT.

The CDR3 bases are TGTGCCAGCAGACTAGAATACACGACAGTTCAGCCCCAGCATTTT. Its protein product is CASRLEYTTVQPQHF. J is TRBJ1-5 and V is TRBV6-5; the D gene is possibly TRBD1 (5 bases). The CDR3 length is 15 residues. Germline V gene lookup returns CDR1 MNHEY and CDR2 SVGAGI. Trimming removed 6 bases at V and 6 bases at J, with 18 bases between.

This chain links TRBV7-9 with TRBJ1-5; weak D call: TRBD1 (6 bases). CDR3 length equals 15 residues. The V gene lost 5 bases and the J gene lost 4 bases, with 15 bases spanning the gap. Germline V CDR1 and CDR2: SEHNR, FQNEAQ (reference sequence). The CDR3 sequence: CASSGPGVGNQPQHF. DNA of the CDR3: TGTGCCAGCAGCGGGCCAGGGGTTGGAAATCAGCCCCAGCATTTT.

This clonotype was recorded a few times. The rearrangement joins TRBV5-1 to TRBJ2-2, with no clear D. This CDR3 region has 12 residues. Per the germline V gene, CDR1 is SGHRS and CDR2 is YFSETQ. V was clipped by 0 bases and J by 7 bases, with 4 bases between them. The CDR3 DNA reads TGCGCCAGCAGCTTGGCCAGCGGGGAGCTGTTTTTT. Translating it yields CASSLASGELFF.

This clonotype came up a few times. V and J are TRBV27 and TRBJ1-1; D unresolved. Germline V gene sequence: CDR1 MNHEY, CDR2 SMNVEV (reference sequence). CDR3 size: 13 residues. The V and J ends lost 3 bases and 0 bases respectively, with 5 bases between them. The CDR3 reads CASSFTMNTEAFF. The CDR3 DNA reads as TGTGCCAGCAGTTTCACGATGAACACTGAAGCTTTCTTT.